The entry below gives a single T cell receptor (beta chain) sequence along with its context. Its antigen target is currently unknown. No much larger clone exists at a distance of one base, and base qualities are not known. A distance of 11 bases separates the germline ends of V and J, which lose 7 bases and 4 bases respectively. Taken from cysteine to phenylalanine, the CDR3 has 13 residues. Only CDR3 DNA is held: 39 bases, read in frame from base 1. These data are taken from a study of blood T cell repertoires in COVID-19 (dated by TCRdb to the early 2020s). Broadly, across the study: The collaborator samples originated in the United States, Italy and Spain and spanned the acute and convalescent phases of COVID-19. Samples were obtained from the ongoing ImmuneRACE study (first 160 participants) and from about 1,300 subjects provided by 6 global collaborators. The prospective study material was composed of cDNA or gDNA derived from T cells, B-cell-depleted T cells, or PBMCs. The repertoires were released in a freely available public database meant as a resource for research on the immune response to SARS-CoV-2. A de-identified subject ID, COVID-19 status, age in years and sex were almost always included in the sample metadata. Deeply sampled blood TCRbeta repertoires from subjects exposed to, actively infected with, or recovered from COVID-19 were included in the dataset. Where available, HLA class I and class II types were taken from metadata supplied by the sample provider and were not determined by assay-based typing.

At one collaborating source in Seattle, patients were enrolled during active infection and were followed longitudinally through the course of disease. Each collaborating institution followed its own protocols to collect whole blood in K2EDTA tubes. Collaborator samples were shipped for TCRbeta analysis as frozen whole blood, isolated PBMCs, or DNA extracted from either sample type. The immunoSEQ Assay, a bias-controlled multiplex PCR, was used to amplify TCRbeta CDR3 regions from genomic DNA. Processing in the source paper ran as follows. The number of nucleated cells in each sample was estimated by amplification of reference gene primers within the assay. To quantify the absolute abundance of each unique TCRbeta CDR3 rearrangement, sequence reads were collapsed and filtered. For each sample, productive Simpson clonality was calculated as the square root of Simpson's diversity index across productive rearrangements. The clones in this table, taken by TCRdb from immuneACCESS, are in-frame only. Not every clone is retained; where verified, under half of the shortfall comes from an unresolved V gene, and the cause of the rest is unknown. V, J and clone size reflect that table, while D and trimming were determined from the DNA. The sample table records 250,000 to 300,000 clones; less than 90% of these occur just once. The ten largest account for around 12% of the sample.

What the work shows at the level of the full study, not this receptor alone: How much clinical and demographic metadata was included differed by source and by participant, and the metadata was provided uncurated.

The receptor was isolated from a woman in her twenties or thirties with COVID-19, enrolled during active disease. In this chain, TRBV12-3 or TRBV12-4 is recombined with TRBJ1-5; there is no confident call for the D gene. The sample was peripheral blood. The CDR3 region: CASTSAWNQPQHF. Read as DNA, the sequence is TGTGCCAGCACGAGCGCCTGGAATCAGCCCCAGCATTTT.